A selection of T cell receptor beta chains follows, all from one sample in a study of T cell responses to AZD1222 COVID-19 vaccine. Repertoires were generated with immunoSEQ multiplex PCR, while TCRdb's copy carries only in-frame clones and drops some. The sample shows more than 90,000 clones, roughly 84% of them seen only once. The sequencing used peripheral blood, collected 28 days after the second AZD1222 dose. These receptors were obtained from an adult who received the AZD1222 COVID-19 vaccine. CDR3s include the opening cysteine and the closing phenylalanine or tryptophan. The D gene is left open where the match is weak. Some rows have no size entry. The others give once, few or many, or a class for an expanded clone.

clone size: NA
V gene: TRBV4-1
CDR3 length: 15
J gene: TRBJ1-2
D gene: TRBD1
CDR3 protein: CASSPILDRGYGYTF
CDR3 DNA: TGCGCCAGCAGCCCAATCTTAGACAGGGGTTACGGCTACACCTTC

clone size: NA
V gene: TRBV21-1
CDR3 length: 12
J gene: TRBJ1-1
D gene: NA
CDR3 protein: CASTQKGVEAFF
CDR3 DNA: TGTGCCAGCACCCAAAAGGGGGTTGAAGCTTTCTTT

clone size: NA
V gene: TRBV7-9
CDR3 length: 12
J gene: TRBJ1-2
D gene: NA
CDR3 protein: CASSLNLEGYTF
CDR3 DNA: TGTGCCAGCAGCCTGAACTTGGAGGGCTACACCTTC

clone size: NA
V gene: TRBV19
CDR3 length: 15
J gene: TRBJ1-1
D gene: NA
CDR3 protein: CASSLQPQVNTEAFF
CDR3 DNA: TGTGCCAGTAGTCTACAGCCCCAAGTGAACACTGAAGCTTTCTTT

clone size: NA
V gene: TRBV2
CDR3 length: 13
J gene: TRBJ2-3
D gene: TRBD1
CDR3 protein: CASKGAWTDTQYF
CDR3 DNA: TGTGCCAGCAAGGGGGCGTGGACAGATACGCAGTATTTT

clone size: NA
V gene: TRBV3-1/TRBV3-2
CDR3 length: 12
J gene: TRBJ1-2
D gene: NA
CDR3 protein: CASSQERGGYTF
CDR3 DNA: TGTGCCAGCAGCCAAGAGAGGGGCGGCTACACCTTC

clone size: few
V gene: TRBV4-1
CDR3 length: 17
J gene: TRBJ1-5
D gene: NA
CDR3 protein: CASSQPGLTRGNQPQHF
CDR3 DNA: TGCGCCAGCAGCCAACCCGGACTCACTCGGGGCAATCAGCCCCAGCATTTT

clone size: NA
V gene: TRBV5-6
CDR3 length: 14
J gene: TRBJ2-7
D gene: NA
CDR3 protein: CASSSSTGRHEQYF
CDR3 DNA: TGTGCCAGCAGCTCGTCGACGGGACGCCACGAGCAGTACTTC

clone size: NA
V gene: TRBV10-3
CDR3 length: 14
J gene: TRBJ1-1
D gene: NA
CDR3 protein: CAISVQQSYTEAFF
CDR3 DNA: TGTGCCATCAGTGTTCAACAGAGCTACACTGAAGCTTTCTTT

clone size: NA
V gene: TRBV19
CDR3 length: 15
J gene: TRBJ1-1
D gene: NA
CDR3 protein: CASSTRDGRFSEAFF
CDR3 DNA: TGTGCCAGTAGTACGCGGGACGGCCGGTTTTCTGAAGCTTTCTTT

clone size: NA
V gene: TRBV2
CDR3 length: 13
J gene: TRBJ2-3
D gene: NA
CDR3 protein: CAGDRASTDTQYF
CDR3 DNA: TGTGCCGGAGACAGAGCTAGCACAGATACGCAGTATTTT

clone size: NA
V gene: TRBV10-3
CDR3 length: 14
J gene: TRBJ1-1
D gene: NA
CDR3 protein: CAISPGRGNTEAFF
CDR3 DNA: TGTGCCATCAGCCCCGGCAGGGGGAACACTGAAGCTTTCTTT

clone size: NA
V gene: TRBV6-5
CDR3 length: 12
J gene: TRBJ1-1
D gene: NA
CDR3 protein: CASSSPGTEAFF
CDR3 DNA: TGTGCCAGCAGTTCTCCGGGGACTGAAGCTTTCTTT

clone size: NA
V gene: TRBV28
CDR3 length: 14
J gene: TRBJ1-5
D gene: NA
CDR3 protein: CASSLGGTNQPQHF
CDR3 DNA: TGTGCCAGCAGCCTCGGGGGGACGAATCAGCCCCAGCATTTT

clone size: NA
V gene: TRBV4-1
CDR3 length: 17
J gene: TRBJ2-1
D gene: TRBD2
CDR3 protein: CASRQPGLAGEYNEQFF
CDR3 DNA: TGCGCCAGCAGGCAACCGGGACTAGCGGGAGAATACAATGAGCAGTTCTTC

clone size: NA
V gene: TRBV9
CDR3 length: 14
J gene: TRBJ2-7
D gene: NA
CDR3 protein: CASSVGGRENEQYF
CDR3 DNA: TGTGCCAGCAGCGTAGGAGGCAGGGAGAACGAGCAGTACTTC

clone size: NA
V gene: TRBV7-9
CDR3 length: 13
J gene: TRBJ1-2
D gene: NA
CDR3 protein: CASSYTQTYGYTF
CDR3 DNA: TGTGCCAGCAGCTACACGCAGACCTATGGCTACACCTTC

clone size: NA
V gene: TRBV29-1
CDR3 length: 14
J gene: TRBJ2-7
D gene: TRBD1
CDR3 protein: CSVAPGTGGDEQYF
CDR3 DNA: TGCAGCGTTGCCCCCGGGACAGGGGGGGACGAGCAGTACTTC

clone size: NA
V gene: TRBV7-9
CDR3 length: 13
J gene: TRBJ1-5
D gene: NA
CDR3 protein: CASSLAEAQPQHF
CDR3 DNA: TGTGCCAGCAGCTTAGCGGAAGCCCAGCCCCAGCATTTT

clone size: NA
V gene: TRBV10-3
CDR3 length: 15
J gene: TRBJ1-2
D gene: TRBD1
CDR3 protein: CAISGSQGANYGYTF
CDR3 DNA: TGTGCCATCAGTGGGTCACAGGGGGCTAACTATGGCTACACCTTC

clone size: once
V gene: TRBV30
CDR3 length: 21
J gene: TRBJ2-1
D gene: TRBD2
CDR3 protein: CAWKGLAGGNGSLSSYNEQFF
CDR3 DNA: TGTGCCTGGAAGGGACTAGCGGGAGGAAATGGGTCCCTGAGCTCCTACAATGAGCAGTTCTTC

clone size: NA
V gene: TRBV29-1
CDR3 length: 16
J gene: TRBJ2-7
D gene: NA
CDR3 protein: CRDLWGAEDSPYEQYF
CDR3 DNA: TGCAGGGACTTGTGGGGGGCGGAGGATTCACCCTACGAGCAGTACTTC

clone size: few
V gene: TRBV4-3
CDR3 length: 17
J gene: TRBJ1-6
D gene: TRBD1
CDR3 protein: CASSQDWGTGLWTPLHF
CDR3 DNA: TGCGCCAGCAGCCAAGATTGGGGGACAGGGTTGTGGACACCCCTCCACTTT

clone size: NA
V gene: TRBV10-3
CDR3 length: 16
J gene: TRBJ1-1
D gene: NA
CDR3 protein: CAIRETQGGGNTEAFF
CDR3 DNA: TGTGCCATCAGGGAAACCCAAGGGGGGGGGAACACTGAAGCTTTCTTT

clone size: NA
V gene: TRBV5-1
CDR3 length: 13
J gene: TRBJ2-3
D gene: NA
CDR3 protein: CASSLLHQDTQYF
CDR3 DNA: TGCGCCAGCAGCTTGTTGCATCAAGATACGCAGTATTTT

clone size: NA
V gene: TRBV5-1
CDR3 length: 14
J gene: TRBJ2-7
D gene: NA
CDR3 protein: CASSSSGESYEQYF
CDR3 DNA: TGCGCCAGCAGCTCGTCAGGGGAGAGCTACGAGCAGTACTTC

clone size: NA
V gene: TRBV3-1/TRBV3-2
CDR3 length: 14
J gene: TRBJ1-1
D gene: NA
CDR3 protein: CASSQPPMNTEAFF
CDR3 DNA: TGTGCCAGCAGCCAACCACCCATGAACACTGAAGCTTTCTTT

clone size: NA
V gene: TRBV13
CDR3 length: 15
J gene: TRBJ1-1
D gene: NA
CDR3 protein: CASNQGTDLNTEAFF
CDR3 DNA: TGTGCCAGCAACCAAGGAACAGATCTGAACACTGAAGCTTTCTTT

clone size: NA
V gene: TRBV18
CDR3 length: 18
J gene: TRBJ2-6
D gene: NA
CDR3 protein: CASSPPLVGFSGANVLTF
CDR3 DNA: TGTGCCAGCTCACCACCGTTGGTAGGCTTCTCTGGGGCCAACGTCCTGACTTTC

clone size: NA
V gene: TRBV5-1
CDR3 length: 16
J gene: TRBJ1-6
D gene: NA
CDR3 protein: CASSFTGNMGRSPLHF
CDR3 DNA: TGCGCCAGCAGCTTCACAGGGAATATGGGGCGATCACCCCTCCACTTT

clone size: NA
V gene: TRBV27
CDR3 length: 14
J gene: TRBJ1-6
D gene: NA
CDR3 protein: CASSDRPPNSPLHF
CDR3 DNA: TGTGCCAGCAGTGACAGACCACCAAATTCACCCCTCCACTTT

clone size: NA
V gene: TRBV7-9
CDR3 length: 12
J gene: TRBJ1-5
D gene: NA
CDR3 protein: CASSLSAQPQHF
CDR3 DNA: TGTGCCAGCAGCTTATCCGCTCAGCCCCAGCATTTT

clone size: NA
V gene: TRBV9
CDR3 length: 14
J gene: TRBJ2-5
D gene: NA
CDR3 protein: CASSASRGLETQYF
CDR3 DNA: TGTGCCAGCAGCGCAAGTCGGGGTTTGGAGACCCAGTACTTC

clone size: NA
V gene: TRBV28
CDR3 length: 14
J gene: TRBJ1-4
D gene: NA
CDR3 protein: CASLGSATNEKLFF
CDR3 DNA: TGTGCCAGCTTGGGATCCGCAACTAATGAAAAACTGTTTTTT

clone size: NA
V gene: TRBV4-1
CDR3 length: 15
J gene: TRBJ1-5
D gene: NA
CDR3 protein: CASSQDLSFNQPQHF
CDR3 DNA: TGCGCCAGCAGCCAAGATCTGAGCTTCAATCAGCCCCAGCATTTT

clone size: few
V gene: TRBV5-4
CDR3 length: 14
J gene: TRBJ2-3
D gene: TRBD1
CDR3 protein: CASSPGQAADTQYF
CDR3 DNA: TGTGCCAGCAGTCCCGGACAGGCGGCAGATACGCAGTATTTT

clone size: NA
V gene: TRBV11-2
CDR3 length: 14
J gene: TRBJ1-4
D gene: NA
CDR3 protein: CASSLGFTNEKLFF
CDR3 DNA: TGTGCCAGCAGCTTAGGTTTCACTAATGAAAAACTGTTTTTT

clone size: NA
V gene: TRBV4-3
CDR3 length: 15
J gene: TRBJ1-3
D gene: NA
CDR3 protein: CASSQDKGTGNTIYF
CDR3 DNA: TGCGCCAGCAGCCAAGACAAGGGCACTGGAAACACCATATATTTT

clone size: NA
V gene: TRBV5-1
CDR3 length: 15
J gene: TRBJ1-6
D gene: NA
CDR3 protein: CASSVRDPNNSPLHF
CDR3 DNA: TGCGCCAGCAGCGTCAGGGATCCAAATAATTCACCCCTCCACTTT

clone size: NA
V gene: TRBV30
CDR3 length: 13
J gene: TRBJ1-5
D gene: NA
CDR3 protein: CAWSVQGGGPQHF
CDR3 DNA: TGTGCCTGGAGTGTACAGGGTGGAGGGCCCCAGCATTTT

clone size: NA
V gene: TRBV7-9
CDR3 length: 15
J gene: TRBJ1-1
D gene: NA
CDR3 protein: CASSLAPGLNTEAFF
CDR3 DNA: TGTGCCAGCAGCTTAGCCCCAGGGTTGAACACTGAAGCTTTCTTT